This note documents a single T cell receptor beta chain sequence. The antigen remains unidentified. Clones were sequenced by immunoSEQ multiplex PCR, and TCRdb holds only the in-frame ones, with some missing. This table holds about 200,000 clones, 84% found once. The CDR3 length is 14 residues. Germline assignment: CDR1 SNHLY and CDR2 FYNNEI. V dropped 4 bases and J dropped 9; count of bases not matched to a gene: 7. This entry belongs to a study of cytomegalovirus exposure and HLA in healthy donors. Findings and caveats of the study: More than 150 TCR beta chains were listed as cytomegalovirus-associated. According to a subsequent analysis, TCR clusters identified in the first cohort showed a tendency to co-occur across the roughly 120 validation repertoires. Rare sequences made up most TCRs, while some public TCRs were found in many donors.

The validation cohort, a group of 90 to 150 subjects, included the donors and was separate from the approximately 700-subject first cohort. The source material was PBMCs. The receptor was isolated from a woman aged 25 to 39 in good health and CMV-seropositive. V gene TRBV2 combines with J gene TRBJ2-1, with 9 nucleotides matching TRBD2. In DNA, the CDR3 is TGTGCCAGCAGTGTTGCGGGAGGGCCCAGTGAGCAGTTCTTC. Amino acids: CASSVAGGPSEQFF.